Each of the 12 T cell receptor beta chains below was sequenced from the same sample in a study of low-dose radiotherapy and immunotherapy resistance in tumors (dated by TCRdb to 2022 to 2024). The sequencer listed for this sample is Illumina HiSeq 2500. To make first-strand cDNA, Superscript III was used along with a set of TRAV- and TRBV-specific primers so that both the TCRalpha and TCRbeta chains were covered. TCRs were amplified with Phusion for roughly 20 PCR cycles using a constant-region primer together with the adapter attached to the V primers. Using fastp trimming at Q25 and MiXCR clonotype assembly, TCRdb reanalyzed the public sequencing data and kept in-frame beta chains. All rows with the same CDR3 protein become a single entry with the most common DNA and genes. Recorded for this sample are 60,000 to 90,000 distinct CDR3 sequences; 30% to 40% of them occurred a single time. In total, the top ten clones hold roughly 10% of the sample.

Interpreted using the paper, the time point label stands for: before trial treatment. The sequencing here drew on PBMCs, taken before treatment. Receptor source: a female donor with ovarian cancer.

The chain recombines TRBV6-8 with TRBJ1-2; possibly TRBD1 for D (5 bases). CDR3 length: 15 amino acids. CDR1 and CDR2 (germline): MNHGY, SAAAGT. Trimming removed 0 bases from V and 6 bases from J, with 14 bases in between. The CDR3 is CASSYSLTAADGYTF. The CDR3 DNA is TGTGCCAGCAGTTACTCTCTGACAGCTGCCGATGGCTACACCTTC.

This clonotype was counted at least ten times. V usage is TRBV7-2 and J usage is TRBJ1-2; tentatively, D is TRBD1 (5 bases). Germline CDR1 is SGHTA and CDR2 is FQGNSA. V lost 5 bases and J lost 0, with 13 bases in between. CDR3 length equals 15 residues. The CDR3 DNA sequence: TGTGCCAGCAGCGTAATCGGGGGGACTAACTATGGCTACACCTTC. Its translation: CASSVIGGTNYGYTF.

The genes are TRBV20-1 and TRBJ2-7, with TRBD1 matching over 10 bases. This CDR3 is built from 14 residues. V shed 6 bases and J 8 bases; nucleotides not matched to a gene: 13. Germline V lookup: CDR1 DFQATT, CDR2 SNEGSKA (reference sequence). The DNA of the CDR3 is TGCAGTGCGAATACCTACAGACAGGGGGCGAAGCAGTACTTC. This translates into CSANTYRQGAKQYF.

This clonotype occurred many times. The V gene is TRBV20-1, the J gene TRBJ1-5, with 7 bases identical to TRBD1. V trimming: 5 bases; J trimming: 2 bases; junction bases outside the gene matches: 9. Germline V gene lookup returns CDR1 DFQATT and CDR2 SNEGSKA (reference sequence). This CDR3 has 15 residues. In DNA, the CDR3 is TGCAGTGCTCACCGACAGGGCCGAGGCAATCAGCCCCAGCATTTT. It yields the protein CSAHRQGRGNQPQHF.

In its sample, this clonotype was seen a few times. This chain connects TRBV9 to TRBJ1-1, with D unresolved. The CDR3 covers 14 residues. CDR1 and CDR2 (germline): SGDLS, YYNGEE. Between the trimmed V and J ends, which lost 3 bases and 1 base, there was a span of 10 bases. This CDR3 reads CASSATLRNTEAFF. The CDR3 bases are TGTGCCAGCAGCGCAACGTTAAGGAACACTGAAGCTTTCTTT.

The rearrangement joins TRBV7-8 to TRBJ1-1; 8 nucleotides match TRBD1. The CDR3 is 15 amino acids. The germline V gene encodes CDR1 SGHVS and CDR2 FQNEAQ. Trimming cost V 5 bases and J 1 base; bases outside gene matches: 6. CDR3 sequence reads: CASSLIDRGNTEAFF. The CDR3 region has the DNA TGTGCCAGCAGCCTCATCGACAGGGGGAACACTGAAGCTTTCTTT.

This clonotype was seen many times. The chain has TRBV2 and TRBJ2-7; 10 positions agree with TRBD2. The V segment lost 5 bases and the J segment 2 bases; nucleotides outside the gene matches: 12. The germline V gene has CDR1 SNHLY and CDR2 FYNNEI. This CDR3 has 17 residues. CDR3 sequence reads: CASSRTSGMLLPYEQYF. The CDR3, as DNA: TGTGCCAGCAGTCGGACTAGCGGTATGTTACTCCCCTACGAGCAGTACTTC.

Concerning this clonotype: The junction and the germline gene differ at one end; a read error may be behind it. The genes are TRBV7-8 and TRBJ2-7, with D tentatively TRBD2 (6 bases). The CDR3 length is 15 residues. CDR1 and CDR2 (germline): SGHVS, FQNEAQ. For the CDR3, the DNA is TGTGCCAGCAGCGTAGCCGGGGGACGCTCCTACGAGCATTACTTC. Residues: CASSVAGGRSYEHYF.

The chain combines TRBV9 with TRBJ2-1; D is unclear. Germline CDR1 is SGDLS and CDR2 is YYNGEE. The CDR3 loop spans 13 amino acids. Between the trimmed V and J ends, which lost 3 bases and 4 bases, there was a span of 8 bases. Here the CDR3 DNA reads TGTGCCAGCAGCGGGGGTCTGTACAATGAGCAGTTCTTC. This codes for CASSGGLYNEQFF. Filled out from reference TRBV9 and TRBJ2-1, the complete variable domain reads DSGVTQTPKHLITATGQRVTLRCSPRSGDLSVYWYQQSLDQGLQFLIQYYNGEERAKGNILERFSAQQFPDLHSELNLSSLELGDSALYFCASSGGLYNEQFFGPGTRLTVL.

Concerning this clonotype: A read error is the likely source, as a far larger clone sits one nucleotide away. The chain recombines TRBV13 with TRBJ2-2; D may be TRBD1 or TRBD2 (5 bases each). Germline CDR1 PRHDT, CDR2 FYEKMQ (reference sequence). The CDR3 has 15 amino acids. CDR3 nucleotide sequence: TGTGCCAGCGCCGACAGCCTCGCGAACACCGGGGAGCAGTTTTTT. It yields the protein CASADSLANTGEQFF. The whole variable domain, remainder taken from reference TRBV13 and TRBJ2-2, is AAGVIQSPRHLIKEKRETATLKCYPIPRHDTVYWYQQGPGQDPQFLISFYEKMQSDKGSIPDRFSAQQFSDYHSELNMSSLELGDSALYFCASADSLANTGEQFFGEGSRLTVL.

V gene TRBV6-2 or TRBV6-3 combines with J gene TRBJ1-1; 11 positions agree with TRBD1. Germline-derived CDR1 and CDR2 are MNHEY and SVGEGT. There are 15 residues in the CDR3. V lost 0 bases to trimming and J lost 7 bases; unmatched junction nucleotides: 4. The CDR3 reads CASSYSGQGVLEAFF. In DNA form, the CDR3 reads TGTGCCAGCAGTTACTCGGGACAGGGGGTCCTTGAAGCTTTCTTT.

This clonotype was seen repeatedly, ten times or more. The rearrangement uses TRBV2 and TRBJ1-5; 7 bases match TRBD1. The germline V gene has CDR1 SNHLY and CDR2 FYNNEI. V shed 1 base, J shed 4 bases, and the junction held 4 bases outside the gene matches. CDR3 size: 15 residues. The CDR3 region has the DNA TGTGCCAGCAGTGAAGTGGGGACAGCTAATCAGCCCCAGCATTTT. It is translated as CASSEVGTANQPQHF.